This T cell receptor (beta chain) was retrieved from a study of blood T cell repertoires in COVID-19. V was trimmed by 10 bases and J by 9 bases, leaving 13 bases between them. The CDR3 contains 12 residues. CDR1 is WSHSY and CDR2 is SAAADI in the germline V gene. Produced via immunoSEQ multiplex PCR; TCRdb's table is partial and in-frame only. The data hold about 200,000 clones, with about 80% observed a single time. The source is a man aged 35 to 55 who had recovered from COVID-19. Sequenced: PBMCs or T cells enriched from blood (not recorded which). The chain links TRBV10-2 to TRBJ1-6, with D unresolved. The CDR3 reads CATQLTGSPLHF. The CDR3 nucleotides are TGCGCCACCCAGTTGACGGGTTCACCCCTCCACTTT.